The source of this TCR beta chain is a study of spatial heterogeneity in lung cancer (dated by TCRdb to between 2017 and 2020). In terms of the full investigation: Donors were 70 or so patients with early-stage, untreated non-small cell lung cancer from the lung TRACERx cohort. Follow-up PBMC samples were sequenced whenever the samples were available, and the median time to follow-up was roughly 2 years after resection. In the raw uncorrected reads, each unique combination of TCR and UMI appeared more than ten times on average. Beta-chain transcripts were consistently detected in greater numbers than alpha-chain transcripts, which likely reflects a higher abundance of beta-chain transcripts. The study linked features of the TCR repertoire to counts of nonsynonymous mutations, which were determined by whole-exome sequencing of tumor tissue. Both alpha and beta chains were TCR-sequenced in around 220 tumor regions, around 65 matched nontumor lung samples and some 50 PBMC samples obtained at surgery. In non-small cell lung cancer, the study made a quantitative comparison of TCR alpha and beta repertoires among multiple tumor regions, matched nontumor lung and blood.

Library method: 5' RACE. The run used a NextSeq 500. To allow correction of PCR and sequencing errors, the TCR library protocol tagged every TCR cDNA molecule with a unique molecular identifier. The authors processed their data as follows. Decombinator tools were used for TCR identification, UMI-based error correction and CDR3 extraction. TCRs above a frequency of 2 per 1,000, corresponding to the top 1% of the tumor frequency distribution, were defined as expanded. Rényi diversity was computed with the R vegan package after subsampling each repertoire 100 times to 5,000 TCRs. CDR3 similarity networks were built from amino acid triplet string-kernel similarity, connecting CDR3s with pairwise similarity above 0.82. Using fastp at Q25 and MiXCR, TCRdb reprocessed the public reads and kept productive beta chains. CDR3 protein sequences are deduplicated, and each keeps its most common genes and DNA. The V and J calls come from TCRdb's annotation, not from the publication. The sample yields approximately 70,000 distinct CDR3 sequences; around 8.9% were counted once. The ten biggest clones cover under 2.5% of the sample.

This clonotype has ten or more counts. No antigen is known for it. Nothing much larger sits one base from this clone, and base qualities are not available. General conclusions and limits of the study: Ubiquitous expanded tumor TCRs were found in blood more often at tumor resection than at routine follow-up. Comparisons of baseline and follow-up blood repertoires included only approximately 13 patients. Additional single-cell paired TCR alpha and beta sequencing was considered necessary to confirm, at a functional level, the hypothesis that regional TCRs recognize regional mutations.

What the time point label conveys for this sample: blood at routine non-recurrence follow-up after resection. Without any cell sorting, TCR sequencing was performed on whole RNA extracted either from tumor and nontumor lung tissue or from cryopreserved PBMC samples. Patients were selected for TCR sequencing only if sufficient RNA was available from at least two tumor regions. The germline V gene yields LGHNA for CDR1 and YNFKEQ for CDR2. The CDR3, from cysteine to phenylalanine, totals 16 residues. CDR3 DNA only is kept here, 48 bases in frame from base 1. V is trimmed back by 0 bases and J by 7 bases, and the junction contains 8 bases that no gene match accounts for.

The receptor was isolated from a female donor with early-stage non-small cell lung cancer. The sequencing here drew on PBMCs, taken at follow-up. Recombination joined TRBV4-2 with TRBJ2-2; 7 of the junction bases match TRBD2. The DNA sequence is as follows: TGTGCCAGCAGCCAAGATGAGCTAGCGGCTGGCGGGGAGCTGTTTTTT. Translated, it reads CASSQDELAAGGELFF.